Included here is one TCR beta chain sequence, with context. The method was immunoSEQ multiplex PCR; TCRdb's version includes in-frame clones alone and lacks a portion of them. The sample records around 690,000 clones, roughly 91% being singletons. Trimming removed 4 bases at V and 9 bases at J, with 10 bases between. This CDR3 has 12 amino acids. The germline V gene has CDR1 MDHEN and CDR2 SYDVKM. This sample is part of a study of shared clonotypes between healthy human individuals. This clonotype was sampled from a man between 18 and 29 years old in good health. Some clones in this sample may be carry-over from other donors' samples. The chain employs TRBV28 and TRBJ2-1, with unresolved D. Source material: memory CD8+ T cells from PBMCs. Sample subset: CD45RO+ cells pooled with CCR7-negative TemRA cells. In nucleotides, the CDR3 is TGTGCCAGCAGTTCTCCCGCGGTTGAGCAGTTCTTC. Translation: CASSSPAVEQFF.